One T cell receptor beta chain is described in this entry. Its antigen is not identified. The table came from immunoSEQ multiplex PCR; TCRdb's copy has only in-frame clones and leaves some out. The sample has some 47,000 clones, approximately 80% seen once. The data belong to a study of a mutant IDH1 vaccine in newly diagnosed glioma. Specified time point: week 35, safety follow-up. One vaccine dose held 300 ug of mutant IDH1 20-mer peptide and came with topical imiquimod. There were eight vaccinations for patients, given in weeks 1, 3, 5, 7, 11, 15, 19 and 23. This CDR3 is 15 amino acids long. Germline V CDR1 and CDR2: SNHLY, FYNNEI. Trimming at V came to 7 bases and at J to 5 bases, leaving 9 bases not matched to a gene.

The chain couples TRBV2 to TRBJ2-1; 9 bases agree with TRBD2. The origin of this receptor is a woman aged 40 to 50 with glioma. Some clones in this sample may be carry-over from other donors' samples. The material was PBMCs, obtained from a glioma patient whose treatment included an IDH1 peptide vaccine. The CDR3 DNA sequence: TGTGCCAGCAAACCTCGGACTAGCGCCGACAATGAGCAGTTCTTC. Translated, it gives CASKPRTSADNEQFF.